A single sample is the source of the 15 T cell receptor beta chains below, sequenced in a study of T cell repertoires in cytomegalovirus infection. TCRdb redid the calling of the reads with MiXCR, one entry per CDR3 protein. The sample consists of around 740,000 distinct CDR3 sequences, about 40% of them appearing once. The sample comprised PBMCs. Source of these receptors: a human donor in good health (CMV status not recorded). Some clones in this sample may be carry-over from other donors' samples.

CDR3 DNA sequence: TGTGCCAGCAGTTTTTCTCCTGGGAGGGGGAATGAAAAACTGTTTTTT. Translation: CASSFSPGRGNEKLFF. The chain has TRBV28 and TRBJ1-4; D is perhaps TRBD1 (6 bases). CDR1 is MDHEN and CDR2 is SYDVKM in the germline V gene. The V and J ends lost 3 bases and 5 bases respectively, with 16 bases between them. CDR3 length: 16 residues.

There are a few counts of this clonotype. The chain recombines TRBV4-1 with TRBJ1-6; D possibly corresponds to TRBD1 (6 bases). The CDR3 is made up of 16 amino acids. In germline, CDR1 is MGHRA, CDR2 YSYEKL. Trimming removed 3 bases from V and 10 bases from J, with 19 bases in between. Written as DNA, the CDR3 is TGCGCCAGCAGCCATCCCCACGTAGGACAGCCCTCACCCCTCCACTTT. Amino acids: CASSHPHVGQPSPLHF.

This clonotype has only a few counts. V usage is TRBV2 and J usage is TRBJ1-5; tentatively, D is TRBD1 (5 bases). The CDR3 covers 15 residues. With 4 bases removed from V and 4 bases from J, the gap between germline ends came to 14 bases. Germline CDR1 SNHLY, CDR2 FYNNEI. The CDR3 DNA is TGTGCCAGCAGTGGGGACGGTTTGCGGAATCAGCCCCAGCATTTT. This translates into CASSGDGLRNQPQHF.

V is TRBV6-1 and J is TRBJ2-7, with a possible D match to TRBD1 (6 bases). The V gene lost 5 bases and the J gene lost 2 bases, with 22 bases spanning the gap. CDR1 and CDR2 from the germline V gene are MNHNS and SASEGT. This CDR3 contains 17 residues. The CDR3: CASSYASLRTATYEQYF. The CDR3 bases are TGTGCCAGCAGTTACGCTTCCCTCCGGACAGCGACCTACGAGCAGTACTTC.

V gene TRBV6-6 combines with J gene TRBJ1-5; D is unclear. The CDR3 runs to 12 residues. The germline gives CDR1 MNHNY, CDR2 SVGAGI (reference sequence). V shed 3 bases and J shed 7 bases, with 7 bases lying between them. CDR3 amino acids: CASSYFDQPQHF. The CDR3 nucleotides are TGTGCCAGCAGTTATTTTGACCAGCCCCAGCATTTT.

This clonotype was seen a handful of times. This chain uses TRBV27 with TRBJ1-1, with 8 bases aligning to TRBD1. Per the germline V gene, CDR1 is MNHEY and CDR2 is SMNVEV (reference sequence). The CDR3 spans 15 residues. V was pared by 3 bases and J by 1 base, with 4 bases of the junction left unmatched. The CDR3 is CASSFIGTGNTEAFF. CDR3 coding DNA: TGTGCCAGCAGTTTCATCGGGACAGGGAACACTGAAGCTTTCTTT.

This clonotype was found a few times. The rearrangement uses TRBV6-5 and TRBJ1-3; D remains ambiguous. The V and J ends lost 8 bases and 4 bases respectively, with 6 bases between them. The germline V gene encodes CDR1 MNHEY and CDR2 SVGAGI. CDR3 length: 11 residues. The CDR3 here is CASGQGNTIYF. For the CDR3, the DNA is TGTGCCAGCGGGCAGGGAAACACCATATATTTT.

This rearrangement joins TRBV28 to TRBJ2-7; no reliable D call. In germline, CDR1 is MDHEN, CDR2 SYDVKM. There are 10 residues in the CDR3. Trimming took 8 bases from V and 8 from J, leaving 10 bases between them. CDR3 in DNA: TGTGCCAGCGGGGATATGAAGCAGTACTTC. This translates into CASGDMKQYF.

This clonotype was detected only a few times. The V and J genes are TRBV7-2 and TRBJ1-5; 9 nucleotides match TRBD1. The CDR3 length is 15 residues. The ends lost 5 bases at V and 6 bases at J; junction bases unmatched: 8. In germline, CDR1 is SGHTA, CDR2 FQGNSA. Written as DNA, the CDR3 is TGTGCCAGCAGCCGGGGACAGGGTAGGAGTCAGCCCCAGCATTTT. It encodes CASSRGQGRSQPQHF.

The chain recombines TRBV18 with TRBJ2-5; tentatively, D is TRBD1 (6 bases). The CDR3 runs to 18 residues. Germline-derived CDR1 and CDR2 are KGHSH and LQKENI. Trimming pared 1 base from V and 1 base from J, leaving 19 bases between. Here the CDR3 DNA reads TGTGCCAGCTCACCACTCGGACAGATGAACACCGCCCAAGAGACCCAGTACTTC. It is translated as CASSPLGQMNTAQETQYF.

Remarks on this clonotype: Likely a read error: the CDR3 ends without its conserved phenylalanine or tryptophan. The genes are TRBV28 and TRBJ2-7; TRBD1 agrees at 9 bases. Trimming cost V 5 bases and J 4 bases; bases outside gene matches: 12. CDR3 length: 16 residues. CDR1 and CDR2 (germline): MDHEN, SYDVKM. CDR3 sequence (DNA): TGTGCCAGCAGTCCAAGGACGCCGACAGGGGGGTACGAGCAGTACTTA. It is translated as CASSPRTPTGGYEQYL.

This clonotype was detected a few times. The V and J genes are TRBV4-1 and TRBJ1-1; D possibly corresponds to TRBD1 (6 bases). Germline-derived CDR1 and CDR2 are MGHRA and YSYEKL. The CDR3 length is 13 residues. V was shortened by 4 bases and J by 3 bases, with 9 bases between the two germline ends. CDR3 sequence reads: CASSRRQDTEAFF. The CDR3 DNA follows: TGCGCCAGCAGCCGTCGACAGGACACTGAAGCTTTCTTT.

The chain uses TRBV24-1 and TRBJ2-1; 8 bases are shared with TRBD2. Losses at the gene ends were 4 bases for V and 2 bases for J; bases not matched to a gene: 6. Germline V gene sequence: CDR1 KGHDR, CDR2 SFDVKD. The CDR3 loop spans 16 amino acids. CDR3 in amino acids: CATSDPSGSAYNEQFF. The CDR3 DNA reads TGTGCCACCAGTGACCCCAGCGGGAGTGCCTACAATGAGCAGTTCTTC.

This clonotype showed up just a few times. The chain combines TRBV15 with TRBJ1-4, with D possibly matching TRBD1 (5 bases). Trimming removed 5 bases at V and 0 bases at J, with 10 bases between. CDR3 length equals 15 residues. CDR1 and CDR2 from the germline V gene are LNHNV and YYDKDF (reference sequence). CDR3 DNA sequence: TGTGCCACCAGCGGTGGGGCCGCAACTAATGAAAAACTGTTTTTT. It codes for CATSGGAATNEKLFF.

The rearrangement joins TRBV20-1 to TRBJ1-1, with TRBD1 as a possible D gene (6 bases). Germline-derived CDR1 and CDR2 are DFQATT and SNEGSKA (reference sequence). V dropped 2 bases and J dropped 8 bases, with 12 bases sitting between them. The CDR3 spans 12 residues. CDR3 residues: CSARPTGTEAFF. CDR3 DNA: TGCAGTGCTAGACCCACAGGGACCGAAGCTTTCTTT.